The sample holds a few counts of the clone carrying this T cell receptor (beta chain). Its specificity is not known. This sample stems from a study of post-analysis software for immune sequencing data. Deletions cut 3 bases from V and 5 bases from J, with 9 bases between. The CDR3 length is 13 residues. CDR1 and CDR2 from the germline V gene are MRHNA and SNTAGT. Unique molecular identifiers were built into the TCR beta cDNA libraries. A population of about 0.95 to 10 million T cells gave rise to about half a million cDNA molecules. TCRdb redid the calling of the PCR reads with MiXCR, one entry per CDR3 protein. Altogether hundreds of thousands of distinct CDR3 sequences are present, 44% being singletons, with the ten largest covering 1.7%. General study points: Strong same-batch co-clustering of samples appeared with F measure clustering. TRBV segments more frequent in patients than in controls numbered roughly 5 and included TRBV5-6, TRBV5-1 and TRBV20-1. Significantly lower normalized Chao1 diversity was seen in multiple sclerosis patients than in controls.

The rearrangement links TRBV6-4 to TRBJ2-3; D might be TRBD1 or TRBD2, each matching 5 bases. Sequencing was carried out using blood. The source is a girl aged 5-17 years with multiple sclerosis. The CDR3 region has the DNA TGTGCCAGCAGTGATGGGACGTTAGATACGCAGTATTTT. Its translation is CASSDGTLDTQYF.